This T cell receptor (beta chain) stems from a study of cytomegalovirus exposure and HLA in healthy donors (dated by TCRdb to 2017 to 2019). Describing the broader study: According to an earlier analysis of 587 of the donors, roughly 180 million T cells yielded 117 million unique TCR beta sequences and less than 300 Gb of sequence data. About 330 gigabases of sequencing data and around 88 million unique TCR sequences made up an early release that covered approximately 650 HLA-typed donors. Of the 300 to 500 genotyped donors, 75% to 85% were placed in the genetic ancestry cluster associated with self-reported Caucasian donors. The study aimed to test whether signatures of past pathogen exposure could be identified by cataloging public T cell receptors. The T cell repertoires of about 700 subjects were profiled by immunosequencing and related to cytomegalovirus serostatus. Besides the first cohort of around 700 subjects, a separate validation cohort made up of 120 or so different subjects was used. To predict cytomegalovirus infection status, the study combined high-throughput TCR immunosequencing, statistical association of individual TCRs with disease status, and machine learning. To study patterns of TCR occurrence, a later analysis re-analyzed previously published TCR beta repertoires from 650 to 750 donors and added high-resolution HLA genotyping. The later analysis used no new phenotypic data to find candidate immune exposures, relying instead on TCR beta sequences and their occurrence across donors. In an earlier analysis of a few hundred of the donors, high-throughput TCR beta sequencing was used to judge whether each TCR beta V gene segment behaved as functional or pseudogenic. Donor age, sex, ethnicity and CMV serostatus were compiled alongside the repertoire data. In a later genetic analysis, genome-wide SNP genotypes for about 55% of the roughly 700 donors were used, and that subset was treated as a discovery cohort. All discovery cohort repertoires had been generated using a single sequencing platform. HLA typing covered class I and class II loci at four-digit resolution. Typing coverage varied by locus: roughly 620-640 donors for A, B, C, DRB1 and DQB1; roughly 560 for DQA1; about 600 for DPA1; approximately 490 for DPB1. Because of strong linkage in the cohort, 5 or 6 DR-DQ haplotypes were treated as single units for association and clustering. Across about 370 genotyped donors of the cohort, an average of about 240,000 unique TCR beta nucleotide sequences per donor were sequenced, and 15% to 20% of those sequences were non-productive.

The junction carries 4 bases between V and J, which are trimmed by 0 bases and 5 bases respectively. Sequences GTSNPN (CDR1) and SVGIG (CDR2) are obtained from the germline V gene (reference sequence). The CDR3 covers 11 residues, taking in both the cysteine and the phenylalanine. Just CDR3 DNA is preserved here, 33 bases in frame from base 1. The full study reports these points: In an earlier analysis of some 540 of the donors, most TCR beta V segments appeared in productive rearrangements about 87% or about 30% of the time, broadly matching IMGT annotations. Some IMGT-functional V segments, including TRBV6-2 and TRBV6-3, could not be distinguished by the 87-base-pair reads and were therefore excluded. A cluster of highly shared sequence variants was judged likely to represent a technical artifact of the sequencing pipeline. While some public TCRs were present in many individuals, most TCR sequences turned up only very rarely across donors. The authors suggested that the approach could potentially be extended to other disease states and immunological phenotypes. In a later analysis, several top co-occurrence clusters were reported to appear linked to parvovirus B19, influenza, CMV and Epstein-Barr virus. A later analysis found that most CMV-associated TCR beta chains appeared HLA-restricted, with HLA associations seemingly driven largely by CMV exposure. In vitro tests confirmed that three of the cytomegalovirus-associated TCR beta chains recognize cytomegalovirus antigens. Because HLA typing was missing for some donors at each locus, association tests included only the typed subset. In a later analysis, HLA-associated TCR beta chains showed more clonal expansion and lower generation probabilities than non-associated chains that were equally common. A further reported finding was that TCR beta sequences accurately predicted the HLA-A and HLA-B alleles for most subjects in the first cohort. The cohort was sequenced for TCR beta chains only, and without alpha or paired-chain data the features that could be detected were limited. Strong co-occurrence of HLA alleles, especially DR and DQ, made assigning TCR associations to individual alleles difficult. The only immune exposure information available for the cohort was CMV serostatus. An association between a missense DCLRE1C variant and V-gene and J-gene trimming of TCR beta chains was found in a later genetic analysis and replicated in an independent cohort. In a later analysis, TCR association rates were found to vary across HLA loci, with the most associated TCRs seen for DRB1 alleles and the fewest for HLA-C alleles. The study gave a list of some 150 TCR beta chains associated with cytomegalovirus. Because counts were too low, approximately 18 rarely observed V segments, including chromosome 9 orphons, were excluded from the earlier analysis of fewer than 650 of the donors. The presence/absence analyses assumed that sequencing depth was roughly uniform across donors, and that assumption may not be true. Linkage disequilibrium might explain the correlated functional status among segregating V segments, but an unknown experimental factor could not be ruled out. The classifier was reported to diagnose cytomegalovirus status with high specificity and sensitivity in both the original and validation cohorts. A later genetic analysis reported fewer N-insertions in productive TCRs among donors in an Asian-associated ancestry cluster than the roughly 620-donor mean. A later analysis associated some 17,000 TCR beta sequences with specific HLA alleles at a false discovery rate of 0.05.

In the case of this clone: The target of this receptor is not known. No base quality information exists; no much larger clone differs at one position.

The cohort consisted of 670 or so healthy bone marrow donors. At the time of sampling, all cohort members were nominally healthy, though unrecorded immune exposures were likely present. The donor tested CMV seronegative, placing the donor among the 350 or so seronegative members of the cohort. A peripheral blood sample was collected from each donor, and TCR beta sequencing was performed on peripheral blood mononuclear cells. The Qiagen DNeasy Blood Extraction Kit was used to extract genomic DNA from the blood cell samples. Receptors were amplified or captured by the immunoSEQ multiplex PCR assay. The multiplex PCR relied on a mix of 60 forward primers for TCR Vbeta segments and 13 reverse primers for TCR Jbeta segments. The CDR3 region of rearranged TCR beta genes was amplified from genomic DNA with a multiplex PCR assay. Amplified TCR beta libraries were sequenced as 87-base-pair reads on the Illumina HiSeq System. The study's own analysis went as follows. A later analysis tallied approximately 87 million unique TCR beta chains across the approximately 670 repertoires, and roughly 11 million of those chains were shared by two or more donors. Raw reads were error-corrected and collapsed into unique sequences by a nearest-neighbor algorithm in which closely related sequences were merged to remove PCR and sequencing errors. Alignment of CDR3 sequences to IMGT reference sequences was used to assign V, D and J gene segments. For a sequence to be retained, at least a six-nucleotide match to both a V gene segment and a J gene segment was required. A rearrangement was called productive if the CDR3 had no stop codons and remained in frame with V and J, and every other rearrangement was called non-productive. CDR3 was defined according to IMGT convention as the region running from the second conserved V-encoded cysteine to the conserved J-encoded phenylalanine. The earlier analysis of about 530 of the donors excluded any sequence lacking an unambiguous match to a single V gene segment. An earlier analysis of 587 of the donors classified V segments as functional when productive rearrangements were above 56.7% and as segregating when the standard deviation between donors was above 5%. A statistical classification framework was developed to diagnose cytomegalovirus status using the catalog of TCR beta chain sequences. V and J gene assignment, in a later analysis, came from comparing TCR nucleotide sequences with IMGT/GENE-DB human TR gene sequences. Using the TCRdist pipeline, a later analysis assigned CDR3 sequences along with most-parsimonious VDJ recombination scenarios. A later analysis defined each TCR beta chain by its CDR3 amino acid sequence plus V-gene family, and excluded reads lacking a unique V-gene family. To address suspected cross-contamination and a sequencing artifact, a later analysis removed 550 to 750 highly shared, low-generation-probability nucleotide sequences. In a later analysis, a clonal expansion index was calculated for each public chain from normalized within-repertoire ranks of inferred template counts. Generation probabilities in a later analysis came from a VDJ recombination model fitted to out-of-frame rearrangements, and those results were checked against IGoR. A later analysis scored TCR-TCR, TCR-HLA and TCR-CMV co-occurrence with hypergeometric tests, applying a repertoire-size bias correction to TCR pairs. A later analysis estimated false discovery rates by permuting HLA or CMV assignments 20 times. In a later analysis, co-occurring TCRs were grouped using DBSCAN, and TCRdist sequence similarity was added for clustering within HLA-allele-positive subsets. Repertoires with fewer than 30,000 or more than 120,000 public chains, plus five repertoires with anomalous nucleotide sharing, were excluded from co-occurrence clustering. What TCRdb holds here is the immuneACCESS table cut down to in-frame rearrangements. Part of the clones is not present; checked against another copy, under half of the missing clones reflect an unresolved V gene, and the others are unexplained. V and J calls and clone size are as listed in that table; D and trimming were resolved from the DNA. For this sample the table gives about 93,000 clones, of which around 80% were detected only once. Under 8.5% of the sample comes from the top ten.

The material sequenced was PBMCs. This TCR derives from a man aged 25 to 40 in good health and CMV-seronegative. The V gene is TRBV30 and the J gene is TRBJ1-1, with no D gene named confidently. The DNA reads as follows: TGTGCCTGGAGTGTATATACTGAAGCTTTCTTT. Its translation reads: CAWSVYTEAFF.